The clone carrying this TCR beta chain was observed a few times. Antigen: not known. These data come from a study of cytomegalovirus exposure and HLA in healthy donors. Regarding the study as a whole: A later analysis reported that several of the most significant clusters appeared to be linked to common viral pathogens, among them Epstein-Barr virus. A reported reduction in N-insertions relative to the approximately 670-donor mean was seen in an Asian-associated ancestry cluster in a later analysis.

The PCR made use of 60 Vbeta and 13 Jbeta primers. The table came from immunoSEQ multiplex PCR; TCRdb's copy has only in-frame clones and leaves some out. The sample lists approximately 190,000 clones, approximately 70% occurring once. The sequencing input was PBMCs. This sequence originates from a woman aged 25 to 39 in good health and CMV-seronegative.

This CDR3 reads CASSLTGYEQYF. The CDR3 bases are TGTGCCAGCAGCTTAACGGGATACGAGCAGTACTTC. This rearrangement joins TRBV7-8 to TRBJ2-7, with D possibly being TRBD2 (5 bases). Germline CDR1 SGHVS, CDR2 FQNEAQ. The germline V and J ends were trimmed by 2 bases and 4 bases, with 6 bases remaining between them. The CDR3 has 12 amino acids.